This T cell receptor (beta chain) came from a study of OX40 agonist ivuxolimab in advanced cancers. Whole-study context: The patients received ivuxolimab by intravenous route every 2 weeks at 0.01 to 10 mg/kg. The study's findings and limits: Among some nonresponders, normalized T-cell clonal expansion was also low. Among patients with partial responses at 0.1-3.0 mg/kg, clonal expansion was among the lowest.

On this clone: Its matching antigen is unknown.

CDR3 length equals 15 residues. Germline V gene lookup returns CDR1 SEHNR and CDR2 FQNEAQ (reference sequence). J lost 4 bases, V lost 5 bases, and 8 bases had no gene match. Repertoires were generated with immunoSEQ multiplex PCR, while TCRdb's copy carries only in-frame clones and drops some. The sample lists roughly 100,000 clones, over 85% occurring once. This receptor was obtained from an adult with an advanced solid tumor such as melanoma, head and neck, liver or kidney cancer. The chain couples TRBV7-9 to TRBJ2-5; 9 bases agree with TRBD2. The sample here was CD4+ or CD8+ T cells sorted from blood, taken in a trial of the OX40 agonist ivuxolimab. The CDR3 nucleotides are TGTGCCAGCAGCGCATCCGGGACTAGCCTAGAGACCCAGTACTTC. It translates to CASSASGTSLETQYF.